The 7 T cell receptor beta chains reported below all come from one sample, sequenced in a study of cytomegalovirus exposure and HLA in healthy donors. The study ran its PCR with 60 Vbeta and 13 Jbeta primers. Only in-frame clones appear in the TCRdb table, and some are missing; sequencing was by immunoSEQ multiplex PCR. The table records tens of thousands of clones, 78% of them present only once. The sample consisted of PBMCs. The origin of the receptors is a male donor in good health and CMV-seropositive.

This clone was seen only a few times. V gene TRBV21-1 combines with J gene TRBJ2-3; TRBD2 is taken as the D call from the table, unchecked against the DNA. TRBV21-1 is designated a pseudogene. The CDR3 totals 16 residues. In nucleotides, the CDR3 is TGTGCCAGCAGCGGACCGACTAAAGGGTACACAGATACGCAGTATTTT. Translation gives CASSGPTKGYTDTQYF.

This chain connects TRBV9 to TRBJ2-1, with 9 bases matching TRBD2. V was pared by 7 bases and J by 5 bases, with 1 base of the junction left unmatched. The V gene's germline CDR1 is SGDLS and CDR2 YYNGEE. The length of the CDR3 is 12 residues. CDR3 sequence: CASASGDNEQFF. The CDR3 region has the DNA TGTGCCAGCGCTAGCGGGGACAATGAGCAGTTCTTC.

This chain connects TRBV30 to TRBJ2-3; the D gene is possibly TRBD1 (6 bases). Germline lookup yields CDR1 GTSNPN and CDR2 SVGIG (reference sequence). The CDR3 runs to 14 residues. V was shortened by 6 bases and J by 0 bases, with 13 bases between the two germline ends. The CDR3 is CACQTRGSTDTQYF. CDR3 in DNA: TGTGCCTGCCAAACCAGGGGAAGCACAGATACGCAGTATTTT.

This rearrangement joins TRBV19 to TRBJ1-5; weak D call: TRBD1 (5 bases). This CDR3 has 15 residues. Per germline, CDR1 LNHDA and CDR2 SQIVND (reference sequence). Trimming left V 0 bases short and J 4 bases short, with 10 bases between. The CDR3 bases are TGTGCCAGTAGTATAGACCGAGACAGAAATCAGCCCCAGCATTTT. Amino acids: CASSIDRDRNQPQHF.

The genes are TRBV11-1 and TRBJ2-7; TRBD1 is a possible D gene (6 bases). Germline assignment: CDR1 SGHAT and CDR2 FQDESV (reference sequence). Trimming shortened V by 3 bases and J by 4 bases, and 13 bases separated the two germline ends. The CDR3 is 14 residues long. CDR3 sequence: CASSFSQGPYEQYF. The CDR3 nucleotides read TGTGCCAGCAGCTTTTCACAGGGCCCTTACGAGCAGTACTTC.

The chain recombines TRBV13 with TRBJ2-3, with D possibly being TRBD1 (6 bases). Germline CDR1 reads PRHDT; CDR2 reads FYEKMQ (reference sequence). Trimming shortened V by 5 bases and J by 3 bases, and 18 bases separated the two germline ends. CDR3 length: 16 amino acids. This CDR3 reads CASSPRRQVETDTQYF. CDR3 in DNA: TGTGCCAGCAGCCCCCGTAGACAGGTTGAAACAGATACGCAGTATTTT.

The chain combines TRBV28 with TRBJ1-2; D is ambiguous. In germline, CDR1 is MDHEN, CDR2 SYDVKM. This CDR3 is 13 amino acids long. Trimming removed 5 bases at V and 4 bases at J, with 11 bases between. CDR3 DNA sequence: TGTGCCAGCAGTGGGCCCGCCCGCTATGGCTACACCTTC. It codes for CASSGPARYGYTF.